This TCR beta chain was documented in a study of blood T cell repertoires in COVID-19. Turning to the study itself: Some COVID-19 samples were acute and others convalescent; all came from the United States, Italy and Spain. The cDNA or gDNA used as material had been derived from T cells, B-cell-depleted T cells, or PBMCs.

Source study methods: The authors estimated nucleated cell counts from reference gene primer amplification. Measured with immunoSEQ multiplex PCR; TCRdb has only the in-frame clones, and not every one. That table furnishes V, J and clone size, whereas the DNA furnished D and trimming. The table shows 65,000 to 100,000 clones, with approximately 80% occurring only once. Sequenced material: peripheral blood. The receptor's source is a human donor in a cohort sampled during active COVID-19.

The CDR3 is CASSLQQGLSYNEQFF. CDR3 sequence (DNA): TGCGCCAGCAGCTTGCAACAGGGTTTATCCTACAATGAGCAGTTCTTC. J is TRBJ2-1 and V is TRBV5-1, with D perhaps matching TRBD1 (6 bases). Trimming removed 1 base from V and 1 base from J, with 12 bases in between. Germline loops: CDR1 SGHRS, CDR2 YFSETQ. CDR3 length: 16 amino acids.